What follows is one TCR beta chain and its context. The target antigen is unknown. Post-sort purity exceeded 95% for all sorted populations. The whole isolated RNA underwent reverse transcription, so sequencing captured expressed TCRB transcripts. Profiling relied on immunoSEQ multiplex PCR, and the TCRdb table lists in-frame clones only, not all of them. The table records hundreds of thousands of clones, roughly an eighth of them present only once. The CDR3 runs to 14 residues. Looked up from germline, CDR1 is GTSNPN and CDR2 is SVGIG (reference sequence). The V gene lost 0 bases and the J gene lost 2 bases, with 10 bases spanning the gap. This specimen comes from a study of beta chain features in type 1 diabetes. General observations from the study: A moderate, significant TCRB CDR3 shortening appeared in type 1 diabetes across four CD4+ subsets. VDJ junctions in type 1 diabetes patients carried more deletions and fewer insertions.

The genes are TRBV30 and TRBJ2-5; a weak D match, TRBD2 (5 bases). This receptor was identified in a man aged 18 to 35 with type 1 diabetes. Input material: naive CD4+ T cells from blood. Written as DNA, the CDR3 is TGTGCCTGGAGTGTACTAGTAGGACAAGAGACCCAGTACTTC. As protein: CAWSVLVGQETQYF.